This T cell receptor beta chain is drawn from a study of CD8+CD57+ T cells in acquired aplastic anemia. Study-level background: Mean yield of DNA from sorted CD4+ and CD8+ cells was approximately 3 ug. Healthy CD8+ samples averaged around 10 million reads.

The V end lost 1 base, the J end lost 0 bases, and 7 bases lay between the germline ends. In germline, CDR1 is DFQATT, CDR2 SNEGSKA (reference sequence). The CDR3 sequence is 14 residues long. The table lists this clonotype with a count of one. Its target is not known. The study profiled TCR beta VDJ and CDR3 using genomic DNA as template. TCRdb re-called the reads through MiXCR, storing one row per CDR3 protein. This sample has around 180,000 distinct CDR3 sequences, with 63% found just once. Findings and caveats of the study: Between patients and controls, around 30 CD8+ CDR3 sequences were found in common. The study found no significant CD8+ Simpson's diversity difference between patients and controls.

The origin of this receptor is a human donor in good health. Sequencing was done on a sample of sorted CD4+, CD8+, or CD8+CD57+ T cells (not recorded which) from PBMCs. The chain carries TRBV20-1 and TRBJ1-5; no definite D call. The CDR3: CSARGAFSNQPQHF. DNA for the CDR3: TGCAGTGCTAGAGGGGCTTTTAGCAATCAGCCCCAGCATTTT.